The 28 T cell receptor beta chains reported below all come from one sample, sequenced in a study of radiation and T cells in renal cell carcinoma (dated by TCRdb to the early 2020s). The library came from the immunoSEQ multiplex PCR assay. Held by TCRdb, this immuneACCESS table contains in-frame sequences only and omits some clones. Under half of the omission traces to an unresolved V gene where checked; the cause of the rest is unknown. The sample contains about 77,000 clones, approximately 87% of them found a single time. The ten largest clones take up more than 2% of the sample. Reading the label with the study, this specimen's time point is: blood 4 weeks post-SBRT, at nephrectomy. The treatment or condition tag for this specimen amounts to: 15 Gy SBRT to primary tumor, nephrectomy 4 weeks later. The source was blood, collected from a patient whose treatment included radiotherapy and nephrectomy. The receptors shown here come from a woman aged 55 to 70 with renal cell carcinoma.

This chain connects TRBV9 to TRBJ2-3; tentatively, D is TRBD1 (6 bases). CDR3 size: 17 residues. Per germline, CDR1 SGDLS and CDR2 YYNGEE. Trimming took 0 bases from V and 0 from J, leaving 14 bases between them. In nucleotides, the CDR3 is TGTGCCAGCAGCGTAGCGGGGACACGAAAAAGCACAGATACGCAGTATTTT. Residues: CASSVAGTRKSTDTQYF.

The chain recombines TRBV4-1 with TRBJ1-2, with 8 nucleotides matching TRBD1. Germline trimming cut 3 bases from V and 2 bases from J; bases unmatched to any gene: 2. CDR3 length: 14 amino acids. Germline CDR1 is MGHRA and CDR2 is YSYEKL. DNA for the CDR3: TGCGCCAGCAGCCAGGGACAGGTGAACTATGGCTACACCTTC. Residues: CASSQGQVNYGYTF.

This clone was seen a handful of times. The CDR3, as DNA: TGTGCCAGCAGCCAAGATTTGGGGACTAGCAAGCAGTACTTC. Amino acid sequence: CASSQDLGTSKQYF. This chain links TRBV4-2 with TRBJ2-7, with 9 positions matching TRBD2. J gave up 8 bases and V 0 bases, and 5 bases lay outside the gene matches. The CDR3 contains 14 residues. Germline assignment: CDR1 LGHNA and CDR2 YNFKEQ.

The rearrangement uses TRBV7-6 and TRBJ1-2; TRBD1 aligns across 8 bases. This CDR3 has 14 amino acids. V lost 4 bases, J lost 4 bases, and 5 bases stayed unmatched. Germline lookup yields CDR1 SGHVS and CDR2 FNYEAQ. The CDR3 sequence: CASSSTGGSYGYTF. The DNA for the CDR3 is TGTGCCAGCAGCTCCACAGGGGGATCCTATGGCTACACCTTC.

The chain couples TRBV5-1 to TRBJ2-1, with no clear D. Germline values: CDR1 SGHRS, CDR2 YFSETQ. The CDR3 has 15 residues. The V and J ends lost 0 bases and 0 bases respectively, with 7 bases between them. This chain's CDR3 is CASSLAGFSYNEQFF. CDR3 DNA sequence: TGCGCCAGCAGCTTGGCCGGGTTCTCCTACAATGAGCAGTTCTTC.

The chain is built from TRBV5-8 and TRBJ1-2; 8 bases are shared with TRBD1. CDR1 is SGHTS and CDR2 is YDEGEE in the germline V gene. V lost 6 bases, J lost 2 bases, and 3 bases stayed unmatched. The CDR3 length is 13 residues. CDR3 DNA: TGTGCCAGCACCAGGACAGGGAACTATGGCTACACCTTC. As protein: CASTRTGNYGYTF.

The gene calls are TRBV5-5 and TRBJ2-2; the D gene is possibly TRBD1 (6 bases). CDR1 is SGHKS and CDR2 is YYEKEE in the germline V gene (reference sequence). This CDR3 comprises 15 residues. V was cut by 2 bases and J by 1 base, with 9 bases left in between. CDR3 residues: CASSFLQGNTGELFF. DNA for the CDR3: TGTGCCAGCAGCTTCCTACAGGGGAACACCGGGGAGCTGTTTTTT.

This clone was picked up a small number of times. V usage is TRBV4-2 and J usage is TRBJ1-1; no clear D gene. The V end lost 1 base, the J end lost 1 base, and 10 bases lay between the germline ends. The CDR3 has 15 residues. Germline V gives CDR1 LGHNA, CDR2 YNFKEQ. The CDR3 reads CASSQAGRENTEAFF. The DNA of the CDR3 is TGTGCCAGCAGCCAAGCCGGACGGGAGAACACTGAAGCTTTCTTT.

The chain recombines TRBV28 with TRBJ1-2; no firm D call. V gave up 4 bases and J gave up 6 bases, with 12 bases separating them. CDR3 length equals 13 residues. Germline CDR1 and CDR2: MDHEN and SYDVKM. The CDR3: CASSSSLRDGYTF. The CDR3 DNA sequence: TGTGCCAGCAGTTCATCATTGAGGGATGGCTACACCTTC.

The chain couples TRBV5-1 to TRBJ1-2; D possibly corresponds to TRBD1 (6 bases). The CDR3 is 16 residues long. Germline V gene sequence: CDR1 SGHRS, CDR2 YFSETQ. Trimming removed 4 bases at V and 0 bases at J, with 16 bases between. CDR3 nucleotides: TGCGCCAGCAGCCCGCCGACAGGCCCAGCTAACTATGGCTACACCTTC. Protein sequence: CASSPPTGPANYGYTF.

As DNA, the CDR3 is TGTGCCAGAAGCCATCGGAAAGGGCAGTACTTC. The encoded protein is CARSHRKGQYF. V gene TRBV5-3 combines with J gene TRBJ2-7; D unclear. TRBV5-3 is annotated as an ORF whose role is uncertain. This CDR3 spans 11 amino acids. V lost 4 bases and J 9 bases, leaving 11 bases between the germline ends.

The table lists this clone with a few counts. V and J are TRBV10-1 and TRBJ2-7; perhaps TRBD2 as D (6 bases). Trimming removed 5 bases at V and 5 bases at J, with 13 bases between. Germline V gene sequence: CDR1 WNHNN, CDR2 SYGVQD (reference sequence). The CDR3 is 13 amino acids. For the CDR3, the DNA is TGCGCCAGCAGTTGGTCATCGGGGGACGAGCAGTACTTC. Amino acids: CASSWSSGDEQYF.

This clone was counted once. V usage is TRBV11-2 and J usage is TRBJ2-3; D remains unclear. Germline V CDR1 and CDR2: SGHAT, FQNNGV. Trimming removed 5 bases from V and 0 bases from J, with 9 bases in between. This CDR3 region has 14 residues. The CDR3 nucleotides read TGTGCCAGCAGCAGCAGCCCCAGCACAGATACGCAGTATTTT. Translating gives CASSSSPSTDTQYF.

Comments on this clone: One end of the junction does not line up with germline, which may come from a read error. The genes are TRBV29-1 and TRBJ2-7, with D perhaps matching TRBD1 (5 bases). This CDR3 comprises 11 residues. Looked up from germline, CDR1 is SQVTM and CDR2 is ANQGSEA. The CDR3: CSVEGVYEQYF. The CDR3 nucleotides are TGCAGCGTCGAAGGGGTCTACGAGCAGTACTTC.

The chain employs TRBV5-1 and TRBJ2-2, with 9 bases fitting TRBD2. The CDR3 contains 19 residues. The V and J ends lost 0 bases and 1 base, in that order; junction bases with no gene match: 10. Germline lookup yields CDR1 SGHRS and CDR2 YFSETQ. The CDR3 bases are TGCGCCAGCAGCTTGGGGCGCGGAGCGGGGGGCTGGAACACCGGGGAGCTGTTTTTT. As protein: CASSLGRGAGGWNTGELFF.

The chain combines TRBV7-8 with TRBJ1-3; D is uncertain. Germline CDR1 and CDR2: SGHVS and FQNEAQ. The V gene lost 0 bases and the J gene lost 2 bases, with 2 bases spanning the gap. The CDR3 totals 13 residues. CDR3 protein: CASSLAAGNTIYF. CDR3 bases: TGTGCCAGCAGCTTAGCGGCTGGAAACACCATATATTTT.

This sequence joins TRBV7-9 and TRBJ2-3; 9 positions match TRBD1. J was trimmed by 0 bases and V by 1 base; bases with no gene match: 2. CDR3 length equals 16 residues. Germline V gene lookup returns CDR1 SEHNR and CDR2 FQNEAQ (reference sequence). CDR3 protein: CASSLGDRVSTDTQYF. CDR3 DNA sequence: TGTGCCAGCAGCTTAGGGGACAGGGTGAGCACAGATACGCAGTATTTT.

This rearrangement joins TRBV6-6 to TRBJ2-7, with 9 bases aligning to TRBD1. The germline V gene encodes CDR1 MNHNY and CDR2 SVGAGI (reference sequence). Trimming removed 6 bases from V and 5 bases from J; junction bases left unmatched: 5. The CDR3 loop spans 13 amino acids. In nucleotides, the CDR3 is TGTGCCAGCAGATCACAGGGGGCGGACGAGCAGTACTTC. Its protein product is CASRSQGADEQYF.

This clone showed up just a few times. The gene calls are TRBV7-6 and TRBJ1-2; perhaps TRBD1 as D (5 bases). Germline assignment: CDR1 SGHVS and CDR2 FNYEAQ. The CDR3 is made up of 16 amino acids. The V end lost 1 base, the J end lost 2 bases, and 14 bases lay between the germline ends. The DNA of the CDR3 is TGTGCCAGCAGCTTAGAGGGGACGAACCTGAACTATGGCTACACCTTC. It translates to CASSLEGTNLNYGYTF.

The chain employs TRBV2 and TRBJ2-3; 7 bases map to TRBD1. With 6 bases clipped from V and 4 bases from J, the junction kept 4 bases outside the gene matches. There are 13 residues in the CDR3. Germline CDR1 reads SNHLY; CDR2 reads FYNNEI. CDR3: CASRGDRADTQYF. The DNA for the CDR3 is TGTGCCAGCAGGGGAGACAGGGCAGATACGCAGTATTTT.

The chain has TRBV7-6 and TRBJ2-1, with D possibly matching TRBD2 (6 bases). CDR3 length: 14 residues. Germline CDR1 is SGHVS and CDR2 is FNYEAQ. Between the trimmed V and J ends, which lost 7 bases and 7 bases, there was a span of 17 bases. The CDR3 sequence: CASTLGAGPNEQFF. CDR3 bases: TGTGCCAGCACCCTAGGGGCGGGACCTAATGAGCAGTTCTTC.

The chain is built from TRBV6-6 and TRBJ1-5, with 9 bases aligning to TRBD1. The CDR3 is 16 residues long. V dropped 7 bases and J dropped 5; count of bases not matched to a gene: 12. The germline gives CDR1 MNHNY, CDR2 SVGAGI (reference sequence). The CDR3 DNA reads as TGTGCCAGCACCTTACAGGGGGCAGCTGGTTATCAGCCCCAGCATTTT. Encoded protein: CASTLQGAAGYQPQHF.

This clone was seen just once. In nucleotides, the CDR3 is TGTGCCAGTAGTGGCGGGACAGGGTCCTCCTACAATGAGCAGTTCTTC. Translation: CASSGGTGSSYNEQFF. The rearrangement joins TRBV19 to TRBJ2-1; 9 nucleotides line up with TRBD1. Germline trimming cut 5 bases from V and 0 bases from J; bases unmatched to any gene: 5. The CDR3 length is 16 residues. Germline-derived CDR1 and CDR2 are LNHDA and SQIVND (reference sequence).

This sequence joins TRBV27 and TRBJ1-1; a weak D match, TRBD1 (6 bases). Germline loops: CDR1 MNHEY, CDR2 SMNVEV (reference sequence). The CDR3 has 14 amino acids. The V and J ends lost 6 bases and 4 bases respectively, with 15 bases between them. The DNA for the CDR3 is TGTGCCAGCAGCTACAGGGAAGGAGGCACTGAAGCTTTCTTT. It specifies CASSYREGGTEAFF.

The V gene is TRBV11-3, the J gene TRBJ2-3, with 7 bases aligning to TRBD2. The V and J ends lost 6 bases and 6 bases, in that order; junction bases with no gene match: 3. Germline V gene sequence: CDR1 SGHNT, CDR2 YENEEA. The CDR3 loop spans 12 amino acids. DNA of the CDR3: TGTGCCAGCAGGGCCGGGGGGGATACGCAGTATTTT. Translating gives CASRAGGDTQYF.

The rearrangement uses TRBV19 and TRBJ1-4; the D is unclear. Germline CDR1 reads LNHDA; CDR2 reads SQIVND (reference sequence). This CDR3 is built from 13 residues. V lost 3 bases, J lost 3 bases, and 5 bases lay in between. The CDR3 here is CASSIRANEKLFF. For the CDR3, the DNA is TGTGCCAGTAGTATTAGGGCTAATGAAAAACTGTTTTTT. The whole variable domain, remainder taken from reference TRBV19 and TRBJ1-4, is DGGITQSPKYLFRKEGQNVTLSCEQNLNHDAMYWYRQDPGQGLRLIYYSQIVNDFQKGDIAEGYSVSREKKESFPLTVTSAQKNPTAFYLCASSIRANEKLFFGSGTQLSVL.

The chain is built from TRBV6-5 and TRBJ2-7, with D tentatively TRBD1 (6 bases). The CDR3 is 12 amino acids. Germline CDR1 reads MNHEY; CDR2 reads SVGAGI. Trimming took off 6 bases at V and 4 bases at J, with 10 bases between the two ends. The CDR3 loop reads CASRTQGYEQYF. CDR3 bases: TGTGCCAGCAGGACACAGGGTTACGAGCAGTACTTC.

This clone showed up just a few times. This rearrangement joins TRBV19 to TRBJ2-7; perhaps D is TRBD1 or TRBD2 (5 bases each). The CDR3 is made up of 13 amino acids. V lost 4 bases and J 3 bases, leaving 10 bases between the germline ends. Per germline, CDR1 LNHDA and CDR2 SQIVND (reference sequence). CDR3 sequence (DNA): TGTGCCAGTAGTAGGGACGGATTCTACGAGCAGTACTTC. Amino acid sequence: CASSRDGFYEQYF. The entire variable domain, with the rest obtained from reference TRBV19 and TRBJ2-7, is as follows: DGGITQSPKYLFRKEGQNVTLSCEQNLNHDAMYWYRQDPGQGLRLIYYSQIVNDFQKGDIAEGYSVSREKKESFPLTVTSAQKNPTAFYLCASSRDGFYEQYFGPGTRLTVT.